This T cell receptor beta chain was recorded in a study of shared clonotypes between healthy human individuals. Study summary: The donor pool was made up of a couple of women and three men aged 18 to 49. Overall study results and limits: Four donors showed sharing of around 5% of naive CD4 clonotypes.

Method: immunoSEQ multiplex PCR; TCRdb's copy keeps in-frame clones and lacks some. In the table there are roughly 1 million clones, more than 60% of which are singletons. There are a few counts of this clone. No antigen is known for it. Distinct nucleotide sequences in the sample also encode this CDR3. The CDR3 is 15 residues long. Trimming cost V 0 bases and J 4 bases; bases outside gene matches: 2. Per germline, CDR1 SGHRS and CDR2 YFSETQ. The specimen was memory CD4+ T cells sorted from blood. Subset meaning: CD45RA-negative fraction. The sequence derives from a man between 18 and 35 years old in good health. The chain combines TRBV5-1 with TRBJ1-5; 9 bases are a match to TRBD1. The CDR3 nucleotides are TGCGCCAGCAGCTTGGCCGGGACAGGGAATCAGCCCCAGCATTTT. Protein sequence: CASSLAGTGNQPQHF.